This T cell receptor (beta chain) comes out of a study of blood T cell repertoires in COVID-19 (dated by TCRdb to about 2020). In the study overall: Samples covering the acute and convalescent phases of COVID-19 were provided by collaborators in the United States, Italy and Spain. The prospective study material was composed of cDNA or gDNA derived from T cells, B-cell-depleted T cells, or PBMCs. Deeply sampled blood TCRbeta repertoires from subjects exposed to, actively infected with, or recovered from COVID-19 were included in the dataset. The repertoires were made available in a free public database intended to serve as a resource for research on the immune response to SARS-CoV-2. The samples were drawn from two sources: the first 160 participants of the ongoing ImmuneRACE study, and fewer than 1,500 subjects contributed by 6 global collaborators. Nearly every sample came with metadata listing a de-identified subject ID, COVID-19 status, age in years and sex. HLA class I and class II types, where available, came from metadata supplied by the sample provider rather than from assay-based typing.

TCRbeta CDR3 regions were amplified from genomic DNA by means of the immunoSEQ Assay, a bias-controlled multiplex PCR. On the study's bioinformatics: Within the assay, amplification of reference gene primers was used to estimate how many nucleated cells each sample contained. Sequence reads were collapsed and filtered to measure the absolute abundance of every unique TCRbeta CDR3 rearrangement. For each sample, productive Simpson clonality was calculated as the square root of Simpson's diversity index over productive rearrangements. TCRdb provides this immuneACCESS table in a form limited to in-frame rearrangements. Some clones are lacking; in checked studies, under half of them reflect an unresolved V gene, and why the rest are absent is not known. The V and J calls and the clone size are those of that table, but D and trimming were determined from the DNA. The sample table records over 250,000 clones; about nine tenths of these occur just once. The ten top clones hold roughly 2.3% of the sample.

With regard to this clone: Its antigen target is currently unknown. The input lacks base qualities; no much larger clone sits a single base away.

Overall study outcomes, separate from this receptor: Clinical and demographic metadata were provided uncurated, with the amount varying by source and participant.

Whole blood was collected in K2EDTA tubes by collaborating institutions according to the institutions' own protocols. Collaborator samples were shipped for TCRbeta analysis as frozen whole blood, isolated PBMCs, or DNA extracted from either sample type. The clonotype originates from a man aged 45-60 years with acute or convalescent COVID-19. What was sequenced was peripheral blood.

For the CDR3, the sequence is CAWSVSGDGGYTF. The nucleotide sequence reads TGTGCCTGGAGTGTATCAGGGGATGGTGGCTACACCTTC. The sequence links TRBV30 to TRBJ1-2; TRBD1 is possibly the D segment (6 matching bases). From a lookup of the germline V gene (reference sequence), CDR1 and CDR2 are GTSNPN and SVGIG. The V and J ends are trimmed by 0 bases and 7 bases, leaving 12 bases between them. The CDR3 sequence holds 13 residues, the cysteine and phenylalanine included. Left in the record is the CDR3 DNA by itself, 39 bases read in frame from the first base.